This TCR beta chain was observed in a study of PD-1 blockade in classical Hodgkin lymphoma. Study conclusions and caveats: Reported findings placed baseline TCR diversity lower in newly diagnosed patients (compared with healthy donors).

Sequencing used immunoSEQ multiplex PCR; TCRdb keeps in-frame clones, though not all of them. In the table there are about 15,000 clones, about 85% of which are singletons. The patients all showed relapse after autologous stem cell transplantation, while their brentuximab vedotin exposure varied. Using magnetic negative selection, the CD4+ T cells were separated out of thawed PBMCs. In the case of this clone: Its antigen is not identified.

V lost 0 bases and J 1 base, leaving 10 bases between the germline ends. This CDR3 contains 15 residues. In germline, CDR1 is SGHNT, CDR2 YYREEE (reference sequence). The receptor was derived from a human donor with classical Hodgkin lymphoma. The rearrangement uses TRBV5-4 and TRBJ1-1, with D unresolved. Here the sequenced sample was CD4+ T cells from blood, taken at baseline. The CDR3 protein is CASSLDGFRNTEAFF. CDR3 nucleotides: TGTGCCAGCAGCTTGGACGGTTTTCGGAACACTGAAGCTTTCTTT.